Presented here are 23 T cell receptor beta chains from one specimen sequenced in a study of OX40 agonist ivuxolimab in advanced cancers. Using immunoSEQ multiplex PCR, the repertoire was profiled, and TCRdb retains in-frame clones only, with some absent. The sample has 56,000 or so clones, roughly 82% seen once. The sample was CD4+ or CD8+ T cells sorted from blood, taken in a trial of the OX40 agonist ivuxolimab. The receptor set was obtained from an adult with an advanced solid tumor such as melanoma, head and neck, liver or kidney cancer.

The chain has TRBV7-6 and TRBJ2-5; no clear D gene. The CDR3 has 12 residues. In germline, CDR1 is SGHVS, CDR2 FNYEAQ. V lost 4 bases and J lost 8, with 11 bases in between. The CDR3 DNA sequence: TGTGCCAGCAGCTCCGACGTAGGTACCCAGTACTTC. Residues: CASSSDVGTQYF.

The chain couples TRBV6-6 to TRBJ2-3, with D tentatively TRBD1 (5 bases). The CDR3 has 14 residues. V was clipped by 0 bases and J by 5 bases, with 9 bases between them. Germline CDR1 is MNHNY and CDR2 is SVGAGI (reference sequence). CDR3 sequence (DNA): TGTGCCAGCAGTTACTCGGGGCACAGAGATACGCAGTATTTT. Translated: CASSYSGHRDTQYF.

This clone was seen more than once but under ten times. The chain is built from TRBV7-9 and TRBJ1-3; D gene unclear. Germline values: CDR1 SEHNR, CDR2 FQNEAQ (reference sequence). The V and J ends lost 5 bases and 4 bases respectively, with 15 bases between them. The CDR3 runs 15 residues. The CDR3 region has the DNA TGTGCCAGCAGCCCCATGACTCCCCGGGGAAACACCATATATTTT. Translating it yields CASSPMTPRGNTIYF.

The chain combines TRBV19 with TRBJ2-1; D is ambiguous. CDR1 is LNHDA and CDR2 is SQIVND in the germline V gene (reference sequence). Trimming pared 5 bases from V and 0 bases from J, leaving 11 bases between. The CDR3 is 15 amino acids. CDR3 residues: CASSPDDGSYNEQFF. The CDR3 coding sequence is TGTGCCAGTAGTCCGGATGACGGCTCCTACAATGAGCAGTTCTTC.

The rearrangement links TRBV4-2 to TRBJ2-5; the match to TRBD2 covers 8 bases. V was clipped by 1 base and J by 1 base; unmatched bases: 8. The germline CDR1 and CDR2 sequences are LGHNA and YNFKEQ. The CDR3 contains 17 residues. The CDR3 coding sequence is TGTGCCAGCAGCCAAGGTCAACAGCGGGGGACCCAAGAGACCCAGTACTTC. It yields the protein CASSQGQQRGTQETQYF.

The chain links TRBV5-4 to TRBJ1-1; D gene uncertain. Deletions cut 4 bases from V and 1 base from J, with 17 bases between. This CDR3 contains 16 residues. The V gene's germline CDR1 is SGHNT and CDR2 YYREEE (reference sequence). The CDR3 DNA reads TGTGCCAGCAGCCGTAACCCCCCGACTTCGAACACTGAAGCTTTCTTT. As protein: CASSRNPPTSNTEAFF.

The V and J genes are TRBV28 and TRBJ1-2; 7 bases line up with TRBD1. Germline CDR1 is MDHEN and CDR2 is SYDVKM. The V segment lost 6 bases and the J segment 5 bases; nucleotides outside the gene matches: 6. CDR3 size: 13 residues. CDR3 in DNA: TGTGCCAGCAGCCCCGGGACAGATTATGGCTACACCTTC. This sequence encodes CASSPGTDYGYTF.

The chain recombines TRBV10-1 with TRBJ1-1; the D is unclear. The CDR3 runs to 18 residues. The ends were cut back, 0 bases at V and 1 base at J, with 18 bases in the middle. CDR1 is WNHNN and CDR2 is SYGVQD in the germline V gene (reference sequence). The CDR3 is CASSESKQQLSRNTEAFF. The CDR3 region has the DNA TGCGCCAGCAGTGAGTCGAAACAGCAACTATCGCGGAACACTGAAGCTTTCTTT.

This clone has only one observation. This chain connects TRBV9 to TRBJ2-2; tentative D call: TRBD1 (6 bases). The CDR3 totals 15 residues. Per germline, CDR1 SGDLS and CDR2 YYNGEE. The V end lost 0 bases, the J end lost 2 bases, and 8 bases lay between the germline ends. CDR3 in amino acids: CASSVAGDNTGELFF. Written as DNA, the CDR3 is TGTGCCAGCAGCGTAGCAGGGGATAACACCGGGGAGCTGTTTTTT.

The V call is TRBV29-1, the J call TRBJ1-1, with D perhaps matching TRBD1 (5 bases). V lost 1 base, J lost 0 bases, and 15 bases lay in between. Germline assignment: CDR1 SQVTM and CDR2 ANQGSEA. There are 16 residues in the CDR3. The CDR3 here is CSVEGGPTVMNTEAFF. CDR3 DNA sequence: TGCAGCGTTGAAGGAGGGCCGACAGTCATGAACACTGAAGCTTTCTTT.

The chain carries TRBV9 and TRBJ1-2, with D hard to call. Germline lookup yields CDR1 SGDLS and CDR2 YYNGEE. Trimming cost V 1 base and J 6 bases, with 10 bases left between them. The CDR3 contains 13 residues. The chain's CDR3 is CASSVSGGDGYTF. In DNA, the CDR3 is TGTGCCAGCAGCGTAAGCGGCGGGGATGGCTACACCTTC. The full variable domain, in which reference TRBV9 and TRBJ1-2 provide the parts outside the CDR3, is DSGVTQTPKHLITATGQRVTLRCSPRSGDLSVYWYQQSLDQGLQFLIQYYNGEERAKGNILERFSAQQFPDLHSELNLSSLELGDSALYFCASSVSGGDGYTFGSGTRLTVV.

The chain carries TRBV4-2 and TRBJ2-1, with 8 positions matching TRBD2. Germline CDR1 reads LGHNA; CDR2 reads YNFKEQ. CDR3 size: 15 residues. V trimming: 4 bases; J trimming: 4 bases; junction bases outside the gene matches: 6. Written as DNA, the CDR3 is TGTGCCAGCAGCCGTAGCGGGGCCGATTACAATGAGCAGTTCTTC. It specifies CASSRSGADYNEQFF.

V gene TRBV30 combines with J gene TRBJ2-5, with D perhaps given as TRBD1 or TRBD2 (5 bases each). Germline CDR1 GTSNPN, CDR2 SVGIG (reference sequence). The CDR3 has 14 residues. V was cut by 4 bases and J by 10 bases, with 22 bases left in between. CDR3 residues: CAWNPGRVKGDQYF. DNA for the CDR3: TGTGCCTGGAACCCGGGAAGAGTAAAAGGGGACCAGTACTTC.

The rearrangement joins TRBV7-9 to TRBJ1-2; 8 bases agree with TRBD1. The CDR3 is made up of 14 amino acids. Germline lookup yields CDR1 SEHNR and CDR2 FQNEAQ (reference sequence). J was trimmed by 10 bases and V by 1 base; bases with no gene match: 8. CDR3 DNA: TGTGCCAGCAGCTTAGGCGGACAGGGTGCGGACTACACCTTC. As protein: CASSLGGQGADYTF.

This chain joins TRBV4-2 and TRBJ2-5; TRBD1 or TRBD2 may be the D gene (6 bases each). In germline, CDR1 is LGHNA, CDR2 YNFKEQ. V was shortened by 1 base and J by 5 bases, with 26 bases between the two germline ends. CDR3 length: 19 residues. The CDR3 sequence is CASSQGQGVGAGEAETQYF. The DNA for the CDR3 is TGTGCCAGCAGCCAAGGTCAAGGAGTCGGGGCAGGGGAGGCGGAGACCCAGTACTTC.

This clone was counted a few times. The V gene is TRBV6-6, the J gene TRBJ1-6; D is unclear. Germline V CDR1 and CDR2: MNHNY, SVGAGI (reference sequence). V lost 0 bases and J 10 bases, leaving 13 bases between the germline ends. The CDR3 sequence is 15 residues long. CDR3 sequence (DNA): TGTGCCAGCAGTTACTCGGATATTGGACGATCACCCCTCCACTTT. Translated: CASSYSDIGRSPLHF.

The chain is built from TRBV6-6 and TRBJ2-7, with 8 bases identical to TRBD1. V gave up 2 bases and J gave up 5 bases; unmatched junction bases: 5. The CDR3 consists of 14 residues. Germline-derived CDR1 and CDR2 are MNHNY and SVGAGI (reference sequence). The CDR3 loop is CASSYGRGLDEQYF. The CDR3 DNA reads as TGTGCCAGCAGTTACGGCAGGGGGCTCGACGAGCAGTACTTC.

The chain joins TRBV6-6 to TRBJ2-3, with TRBD1 matching over 7 bases. V gave up 10 bases and J gave up 0 bases; unmatched junction bases: 10. This CDR3 contains 15 residues. Germline V CDR1 and CDR2: MNHNY, SVGAGI (reference sequence). CDR3: CATLAQGVSTDTQYF. The CDR3 DNA follows: TGTGCCACCTTGGCCCAGGGGGTTAGCACAGATACGCAGTATTTT.

This sequence joins TRBV19 and TRBJ2-5; the match to TRBD2 covers 10 bases. Germline CDR1 LNHDA, CDR2 SQIVND (reference sequence). This CDR3 region has 15 residues. V was pared by 4 bases and J by 5 bases, with 7 bases of the junction left unmatched. The CDR3 loop reads CASSKGLAVGETQYF. CDR3 DNA sequence: TGTGCCAGTAGTAAAGGACTAGCGGTGGGCGAGACCCAGTACTTC.

This clone was seen a few times. The genes are TRBV30 and TRBJ2-3, with D perhaps TRBD2 (5 bases). With 0 bases removed from V and 2 bases from J, the gap between germline ends came to 12 bases. This CDR3 spans 15 amino acids. CDR1 GTSNPN and CDR2 SVGIG come from the germline V gene (reference sequence). CDR3 protein: CAWSVGRVITDTQYF. In nucleotides, the CDR3 is TGTGCCTGGAGTGTAGGGCGGGTGATCACAGATACGCAGTATTTT. The whole variable domain, remainder taken from reference TRBV30 and TRBJ2-3, is SQTIHQWPATLVQPVGSPLSLECTVEGTSNPNLYWYRQAAGRGLQLLFYSVGIGQISSEVPQNLSASRPQDRQFILSSKKLLLSDSGFYLCAWSVGRVITDTQYFGPGTRLTVL.

The gene calls are TRBV28 and TRBJ2-3; possibly TRBD2 for D (7 bases). The CDR3 runs to 14 residues. CDR1 is MDHEN, CDR2 SYDVKM, per germline. Deletions cut 9 bases from V and 2 bases from J, with 15 bases between. The CDR3 sequence is CASGGGGNTDTQYF. The CDR3, as DNA: TGTGCCAGTGGAGGGGGGGGAAACACAGATACGCAGTATTTT.

V is TRBV4-1 and J is TRBJ2-3; 13 nucleotides align to TRBD2. The V gene end was trimmed by 0 bases and the J gene end by 4 bases; junction bases not matched to a gene: 10. The germline CDR1 and CDR2 sequences are MGHRA and YSYEKL. The CDR3 loop spans 19 amino acids. In nucleotides, the CDR3 is TGCGCCAGCAGCCAAGAAGGAATAAGACTAGCGGGGGGAGCAGATACGCAGTATTTT. It yields the protein CASSQEGIRLAGGADTQYF.

This rearrangement joins TRBV6-1 to TRBJ1-4, with D unclear. With 6 bases removed from V and 4 bases from J, the gap between germline ends came to 9 bases. The CDR3 runs 13 residues. The germline V gene encodes CDR1 MNHNS and CDR2 SASEGT. CDR3 sequence reads: CASRVLLNEKLFF. The CDR3 nucleotides read TGTGCCAGCAGGGTCCTTCTTAATGAAAAACTGTTTTTT.